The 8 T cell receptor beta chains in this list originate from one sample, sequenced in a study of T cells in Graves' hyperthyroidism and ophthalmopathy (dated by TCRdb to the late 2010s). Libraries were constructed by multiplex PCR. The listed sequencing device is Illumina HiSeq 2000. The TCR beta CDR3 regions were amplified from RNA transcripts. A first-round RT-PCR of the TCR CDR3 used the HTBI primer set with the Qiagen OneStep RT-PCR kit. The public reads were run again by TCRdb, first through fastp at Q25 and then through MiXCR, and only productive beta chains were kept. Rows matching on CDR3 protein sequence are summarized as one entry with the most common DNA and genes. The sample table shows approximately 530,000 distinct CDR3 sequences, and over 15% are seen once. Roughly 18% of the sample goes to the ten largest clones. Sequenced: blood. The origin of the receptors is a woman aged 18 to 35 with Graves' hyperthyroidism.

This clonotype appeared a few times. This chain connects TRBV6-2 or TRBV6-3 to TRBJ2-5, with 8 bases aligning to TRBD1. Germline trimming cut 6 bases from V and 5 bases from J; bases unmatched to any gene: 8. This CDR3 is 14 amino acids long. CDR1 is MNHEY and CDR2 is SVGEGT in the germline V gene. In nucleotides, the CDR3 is TGTGCCAGCAGAACACAGGGGGTCCGGGAGACCCAGTACTTC. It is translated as CASRTQGVRETQYF.

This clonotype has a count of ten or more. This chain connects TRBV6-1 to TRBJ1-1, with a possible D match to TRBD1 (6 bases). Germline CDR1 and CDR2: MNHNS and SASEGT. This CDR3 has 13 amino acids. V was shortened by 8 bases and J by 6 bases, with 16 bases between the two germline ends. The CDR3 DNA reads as TGTGCCAGCTGGGACACCGTAGTGGCTGAAGCTTTCTTT. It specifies CASWDTVVAEAFF.

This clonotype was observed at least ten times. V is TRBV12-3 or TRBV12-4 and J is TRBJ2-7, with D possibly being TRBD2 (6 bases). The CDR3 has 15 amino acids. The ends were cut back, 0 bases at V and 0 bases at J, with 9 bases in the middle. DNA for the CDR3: TGTGCCAGCAGTTTAGCCTGGGGAGGCTCCTACGAGCAGTACTTC. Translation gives CASSLAWGGSYEQYF.

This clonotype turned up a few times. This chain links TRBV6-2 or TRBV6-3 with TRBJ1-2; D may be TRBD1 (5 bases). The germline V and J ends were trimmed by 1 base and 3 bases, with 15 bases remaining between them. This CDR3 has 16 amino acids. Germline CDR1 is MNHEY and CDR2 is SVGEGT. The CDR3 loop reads CASSYFPQGFDYGYTF. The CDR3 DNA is TGTGCCAGCAGTTACTTCCCGCAGGGCTTCGACTATGGCTACACCTTC.

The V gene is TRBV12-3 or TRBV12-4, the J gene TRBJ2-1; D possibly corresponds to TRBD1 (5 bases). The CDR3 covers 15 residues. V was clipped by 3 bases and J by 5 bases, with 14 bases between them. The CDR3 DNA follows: TGTGCCAGCAGTTTGGTAGGGTTGGGGCACAATGAGCAGTTCTTC. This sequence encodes CASSLVGLGHNEQFF.

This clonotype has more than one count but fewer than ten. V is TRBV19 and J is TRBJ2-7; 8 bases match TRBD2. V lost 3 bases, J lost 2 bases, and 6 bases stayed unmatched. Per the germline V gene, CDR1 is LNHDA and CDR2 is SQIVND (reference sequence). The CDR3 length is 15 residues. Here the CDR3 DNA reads TGTGCCAGTAGTATGGGCAGCGGGGGCACCTACGAGCAGTACTTC. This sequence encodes CASSMGSGGTYEQYF. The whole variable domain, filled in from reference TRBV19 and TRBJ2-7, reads DGGITQSPKYLFRKEGQNVTLSCEQNLNHDAMYWYRQDPGQGLRLIYYSQIVNDFQKGDIAEGYSVSREKKESFPLTVTSAQKNPTAFYLCASSMGSGGTYEQYFGPGTRLTVT.

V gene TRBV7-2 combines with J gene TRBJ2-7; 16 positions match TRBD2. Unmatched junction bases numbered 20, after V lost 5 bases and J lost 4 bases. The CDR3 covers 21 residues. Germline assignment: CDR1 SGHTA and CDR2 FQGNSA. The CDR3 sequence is CASSLKYNPGLAGGPFYEQYF. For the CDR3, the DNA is TGTGCCAGCAGCCTTAAATACAATCCGGGACTAGCGGGAGGGCCCTTTTACGAGCAGTACTTC. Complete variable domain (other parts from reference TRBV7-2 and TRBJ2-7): GAGVSQSPSNKVTEKGKDVELRCDPISGHTALYWYRQSLGQGLEFLIYFQGNSAPDKSGLPSDRFSAERTGGSVSTLTIQRTQQEDSAVYLCASSLKYNPGLAGGPFYEQYFGPGTRLTVT.

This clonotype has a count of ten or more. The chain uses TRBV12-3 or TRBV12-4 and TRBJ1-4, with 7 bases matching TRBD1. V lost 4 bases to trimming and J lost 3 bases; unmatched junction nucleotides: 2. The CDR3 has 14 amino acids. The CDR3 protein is CASSSRGANEKLFF. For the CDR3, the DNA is TGTGCCAGCAGTTCCAGGGGGGCTAATGAAAAACTGTTTTTT.